Shown below are 16 T cell receptor beta chains from a single sample sequenced in a study of blood T cell repertoires in COVID-19. Sequencing was performed with immunoSEQ multiplex PCR; in TCRdb, only in-frame clones are kept and a portion is missing. The sample consists of roughly 250,000 clones, around 88% of them appearing once. What was sequenced was PBMCs or T cells enriched from blood (not recorded which). These receptors originate from a woman between 40 and 50 years old with acute COVID-19.

The chain employs TRBV28 and TRBJ2-7; D remains unclear. CDR3 length equals 15 residues. V was clipped by 3 bases and J by 2 bases, with 14 bases between them. Germline V gene data show CDR1 as MDHEN and CDR2 as SYDVKM. CDR3 residues: CASSFGLGDTYEQYF. DNA for the CDR3: TGTGCCAGCAGTTTCGGATTAGGCGACACCTACGAGCAGTACTTC.

The CDR3 DNA follows: TGCAGCGTTCATATGGGACAGGTCCAAGAGACCCAGTACTTC. This translates into CSVHMGQVQETQYF. The chain carries TRBV29-1 and TRBJ2-5; 8 nucleotides line up with TRBD1. Germline CDR1 reads SQVTM; CDR2 reads ANQGSEA. This CDR3 has 14 amino acids. The ends lost 5 bases at V and 1 base at J; junction bases unmatched: 6.

The chain employs TRBV11-3 and TRBJ2-1; 7 nucleotides line up with TRBD2. Germline values: CDR1 SGHNT, CDR2 YENEEA. Trimming removed 0 bases from V and 1 base from J; junction bases left unmatched: 0. This CDR3 region has 15 residues. This CDR3 reads CASSLDGRSYNEQFF. The CDR3, as DNA: TGTGCCAGCAGCTTAGACGGGAGGTCCTACAATGAGCAGTTCTTC.

This clone was observed a single time. The chain employs TRBV30 and TRBJ2-1, with D uncertain. CDR1 and CDR2 (germline): GTSNPN, SVGIG (reference sequence). The CDR3 totals 12 residues. Trimming left V 3 bases short and J 10 bases short, with 13 bases between. CDR3 in DNA: TGTGCCTGGAGACCCGCAGCCGGGGAGCAGTTCTTC. It is translated as CAWRPAAGEQFF.

The chain carries TRBV6-5 and TRBJ2-7; no firm D call. V was shortened by 2 bases and J by 5 bases, with 19 bases between the two germline ends. Germline V gene sequence: CDR1 MNHEY, CDR2 SVGAGI. The CDR3 sequence is 16 residues long. CDR3 DNA sequence: TGTGCCAGCAGTTACGATAGAGTCTCATCCTTGAACGAGCAGTACTTC. It specifies CASSYDRVSSLNEQYF.

The genes are TRBV27 and TRBJ2-5; the match to TRBD2 covers 14 bases. V gave up 5 bases and J gave up 2 bases; unmatched junction bases: 16. In germline, CDR1 is MNHEY, CDR2 SMNVEV (reference sequence). CDR3 size: 20 residues. CDR3 loop: CASSPRTLGLAGARQETQYF. Written as DNA, the CDR3 is TGTGCCAGCAGTCCACGGACACTGGGACTAGCGGGAGCTCGTCAAGAGACCCAGTACTTC.

The chain couples TRBV6-5 to TRBJ2-7, with 7 nucleotides matching TRBD2. Germline V gene lookup returns CDR1 MNHEY and CDR2 SVGAGI. This CDR3 is 15 amino acids long. Trimming took 2 bases from V and 2 from J; bases not matched to a gene: 6. CDR3 DNA: TGTGCCAGCAGTTACGGGAGGGTACAGACCTACGAGCAGTACTTC. This encodes CASSYGRVQTYEQYF.

The V gene is TRBV6-1, the J gene TRBJ2-7; 8 bases are a match to TRBD1. From germline, CDR1 is MNHNS and CDR2 SASEGT. CDR3 length: 17 residues. V lost 2 bases, J lost 1 base, and 10 bases stayed unmatched. The CDR3 nucleotides are TGTGCCAGCAGTGAAATCCGACAGGGGTTAGTGTCCTACGAGCAGTACTTC. It is translated as CASSEIRQGLVSYEQYF.

This chain links TRBV28 with TRBJ2-3, with D possibly matching TRBD1 (5 bases). The germline V gene encodes CDR1 MDHEN and CDR2 SYDVKM. V dropped 5 bases and J dropped 5 bases, with 8 bases sitting between them. The CDR3 length is 12 residues. This CDR3 is CASSPQGDTQYF. In DNA, the CDR3 is TGTGCCAGCAGTCCTCAGGGAGATACGCAGTATTTT.

The J gene is TRBJ2-3, the V gene TRBV18, with D perhaps TRBD2 (5 bases). Between the trimmed V and J ends, which lost 5 bases and 9 bases, there was a span of 15 bases. This CDR3 has 13 amino acids. Germline assignment: CDR1 KGHSH and CDR2 LQKENI. CDR3 bases: TGTGCCAGCTCAACCTATAGCGAGTTGACGCAGTATTTT. Translating gives CASSTYSELTQYF.

The DNA of the CDR3 is TGTGCCAGCAGCTTAGCCGGGACAGGGAAATCCTACGAGCAGTACTTC. It codes for CASSLAGTGKSYEQYF. The chain uses TRBV7-2 and TRBJ2-7; 9 bases agree with TRBD1. Germline CDR1 is SGHTA and CDR2 is FQGNSA. The length of the CDR3 is 16 residues. After removal of 0 bases from V and 1 base from J, the junction contained 4 bases not matched to a gene.

The V and J genes are TRBV19 and TRBJ1-5, with a possible D match to TRBD1 (6 bases). CDR1 LNHDA and CDR2 SQIVND come from the germline V gene (reference sequence). Trimming stripped 5 bases from V and 4 bases from J, with 9 bases between. CDR3 size: 13 residues. Here the CDR3 reads CASSADRNQPQHF. The CDR3 DNA reads TGTGCCAGTAGTGCAGACAGGAATCAGCCCCAGCATTTT. The variable domain in full, completed from reference TRBV19 and TRBJ1-5, reads DGGITQSPKYLFRKEGQNVTLSCEQNLNHDAMYWYRQDPGQGLRLIYYSQIVNDFQKGDIAEGYSVSREKKESFPLTVTSAQKNPTAFYLCASSADRNQPQHFGDGTRLSIL.

The rearrangement links TRBV11-2 to TRBJ1-1; 8 positions match TRBD1. Germline CDR1 and CDR2: SGHAT and FQNNGV. CDR3 length: 13 amino acids. Trimming removed 4 bases from V and 10 bases from J; junction bases left unmatched: 8. CDR3 in amino acids: CASSSDRAVGAFF. CDR3 bases: TGTGCCAGCAGCTCGGACAGGGCAGTGGGAGCTTTCTTT.

This clone was found a few times. The chain has TRBV7-9 and TRBJ2-7; 7 nucleotides line up with TRBD2. CDR1 and CDR2 from the germline V gene are SEHNR and FQNEAQ (reference sequence). The CDR3 extends over 14 amino acids. The ends lost 5 bases at V and 1 base at J; junction bases unmatched: 5. The CDR3 region has the DNA TGTGCCAGCAGCCCCGGGACTACTTCCTACGAGCAGTACTTC. It codes for CASSPGTTSYEQYF.

V usage is TRBV27 and J usage is TRBJ2-7, with 9 positions matching TRBD1. This CDR3 comprises 13 residues. V trimming: 5 bases; J trimming: 3 bases; junction bases outside the gene matches: 2. Germline V gene lookup returns CDR1 MNHEY and CDR2 SMNVEV (reference sequence). The CDR3 loop reads CASSTGGGYEQYF. CDR3 coding DNA: TGTGCCAGCAGTACAGGGGGCGGCTACGAGCAGTACTTC.

This clone appeared a few times. The V call is TRBV12-3 or TRBV12-4, the J call TRBJ1-4; D is ambiguous. Between the trimmed V and J ends, which lost 7 bases and 7 bases, there was a span of 10 bases. The CDR3 sequence is 12 residues long. This CDR3 is CASTSYGEKLFF. In nucleotides, the CDR3 is TGTGCCAGCACTTCATACGGTGAAAAACTGTTTTTT.